Described below is a single T cell receptor (beta chain) sequence and its context. One end of the junction varies from germline; a read error may be responsible. The data originate from a study of tumor-infiltrating lymphocytes in primary liver carcinoma. The overall study: Samples returned roughly 3.5 to 7.5 million productive TCRbeta reads each. Read depth did not differ significantly between tissue types.

Total RNA (around 500 ng) served as template for TCR beta cDNA synthesis primed by a constant-region primer. ARM-PCR, slightly modified, supplied the TCR beta libraries through three nested multiplex PCR rounds. In the first two PCR rounds, TRBV1-TRBV30 forward primers were paired with a C-beta reverse primer, and each round lasted approximately 9 cycles. Each CDR3 protein is one row after TCRdb ran MiXCR on the multiplex PCR reads. Among 100,000 or so distinct CDR3 sequences, about 70% were seen once, and the ten largest hold 9.5%. The CDR3 contains 15 residues. The V gene's germline CDR1 is SGHAT and CDR2 FQNNGV. Between about 20 and 30 mg of unsorted bulk tissue served as the source from which RNA and DNA were co-extracted. The patients carried chronic HBV infection and had received no treatment. Collection of samples drew on five separate regions of each tumor.

This clonotype originated in a woman in her sixties with primary liver carcinoma and hepatitis B virus infection. V is TRBV11-2 and J is TRBJ1-4; perhaps TRBD1 as D (5 bases). What was sequenced was liver tumor tissue from sampling region 5. Subset: tumor region T5, tumor centre. The CDR3, as DNA: TGTGCCAGCAGCTTCTGGACATGGGCTAATGAAAAACTGATTTTT. This codes for CASSFWTWANEKLIF. The full variable domain, completed using reference TRBV11-2 and TRBJ1-4, is EAGVAQSPRYKIIEKRQSVAFWCNPISGHATLYWYQQILGQGPKLLIQFQNNGVVDDSQLPKDRFSAERLKGVDSTLKIQPAKLEDSAVYLCASSFWTWANEKLIFGSGTQLSVL.